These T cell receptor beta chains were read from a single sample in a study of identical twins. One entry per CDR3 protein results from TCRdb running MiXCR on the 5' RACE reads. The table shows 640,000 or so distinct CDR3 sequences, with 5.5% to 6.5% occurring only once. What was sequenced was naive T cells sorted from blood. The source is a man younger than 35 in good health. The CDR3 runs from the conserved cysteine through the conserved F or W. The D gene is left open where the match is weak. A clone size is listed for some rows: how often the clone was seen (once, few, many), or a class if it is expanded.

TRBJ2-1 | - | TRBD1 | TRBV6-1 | CASSATGGPYNEQFF | TGTGCCAGCAGTGCGACAGGGGGTCCCTACAATGAGCAGTTCTTC
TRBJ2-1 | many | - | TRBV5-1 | CASSLKQVRDNEQFF | TGCGCCAGCAGCTTGAAGCAGGTCCGGGACAATGAGCAGTTCTTC
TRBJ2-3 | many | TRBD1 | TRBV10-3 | CAIREDRGLAGRSRDTQYF | TGTGCCATCAGAGAGGACAGGGGACTTGCGGGACGTTCAAGAGATACGCAGTATTTT
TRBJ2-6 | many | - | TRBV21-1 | CASSKVGHAPTGANVLTF | TGTGCCAGCAGCAAAGTGGGACACGCTCCCACTGGGGCCAACGTCCTGACTTTC
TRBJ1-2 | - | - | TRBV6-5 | CASSYSGDKGYTF | TGTGCCAGCAGTTACTCAGGGGATAAGGGCTACACCTTC
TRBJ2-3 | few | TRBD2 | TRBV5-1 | CASSRIAGDSTDTQYF | TGCGCCAGCAGCCGGATAGCGGGAGACAGCACAGATACGCAGTATTTT
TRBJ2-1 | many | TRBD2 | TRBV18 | CASSPGTSGSNNEQFF | TGTGCCAGCTCACCTGGGACTAGCGGGAGCAACAATGAGCAGTTCTTC
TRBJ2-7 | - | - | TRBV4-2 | CASSQYSESSSYEQYF | TGTGCCAGCAGCCAATACAGCGAAAGTAGCTCCTACGAGCAGTACTTC
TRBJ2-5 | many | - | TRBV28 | CASSLLGAQGIETQYF | TGTGCCAGCAGTCTCCTCGGAGCGCAGGGGATAGAGACCCAGTACTTC
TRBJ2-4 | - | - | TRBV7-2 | CASRGAGGIQYF | TGTGCCAGCAGGGGTGCGGGTGGCATTCAGTACTTC
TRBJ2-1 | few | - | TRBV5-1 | CASSSSRDTVLGEQFF | TGCGCCAGCAGCAGCAGCCGGGACACGGTCTTGGGTGAGCAGTTCTTC
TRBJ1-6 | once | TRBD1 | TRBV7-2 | CASSLNRAGGRSPLHF | TGTGCCAGCAGCTTAAATAGGGCAGGGGGCCGGTCACCCCTCCACTTT
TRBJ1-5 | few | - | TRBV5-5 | CASSLNTLAGNQPQHF | TGTGCCAGCAGCTTGAACACTCTAGCCGGCAATCAGCCCCAGCATTTT
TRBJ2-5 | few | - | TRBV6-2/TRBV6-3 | CASSYRLGQETQYF | TGTGCCAGCAGTTACAGGCTAGGTCAAGAGACCCAGTACTTC
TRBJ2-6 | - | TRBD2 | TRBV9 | CASSSLAGTSGANVLTF | TGTGCCAGCAGCTCACTAGCGGGAACCTCTGGGGCCAACGTCCTGACTTTC
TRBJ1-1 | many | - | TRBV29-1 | CSAVSTYLNTEAFF | TGCAGCGCTGTCTCCACTTATTTGAACACTGAAGCTTTCTTT
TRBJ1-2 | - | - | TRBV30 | CAWSVGGQRNYGYTF | TGTGCCTGGAGTGTGGGGGGGCAGCGAAACTATGGCTACACCTTC
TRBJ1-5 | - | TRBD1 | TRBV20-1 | CSAPPTGGWNQPQHF | TGCAGTGCCCCGCCCACAGGGGGCTGGAATCAGCCCCAGCATTTT
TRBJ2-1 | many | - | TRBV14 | CASSGIGNNEQFF | TGTGCCAGCAGCGGGATCGGGAACAATGAGCAGTTCTTC
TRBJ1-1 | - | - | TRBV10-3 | CAISGPSGATEAFF | TGTGCCATCAGCGGACCTTCGGGGGCCACTGAAGCTTTCTTT
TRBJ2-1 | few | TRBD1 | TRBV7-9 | CASSRQGPYGEQFF | TGTGCCAGCAGCCGACAGGGGCCCTATGGTGAGCAGTTCTTC
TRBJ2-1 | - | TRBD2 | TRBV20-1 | CSASPTSGQYNEQFF | TGCAGTGCGAGCCCTACTAGCGGACAATACAATGAGCAGTTCTTC
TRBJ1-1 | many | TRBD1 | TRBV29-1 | CSVGTGVTEAFF | TGCAGCGTTGGGACAGGGGTCACTGAAGCTTTCTTT
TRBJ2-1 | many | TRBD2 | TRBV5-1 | CASSFSGGIGNEQFF | TGCGCCAGCAGCTTTTCGGGGGGAATCGGCAATGAGCAGTTCTTC
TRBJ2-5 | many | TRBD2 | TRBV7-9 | CASSLAAGEDLKTQYF | TGTGCCAGCAGCCTGGCAGCGGGAGAGGACCTAAAGACCCAGTACTTC
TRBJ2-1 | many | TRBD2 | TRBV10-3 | CAILQPGLAGELDEQFF | TGTGCCATCCTTCAACCGGGACTAGCGGGAGAGCTTGATGAGCAGTTCTTC
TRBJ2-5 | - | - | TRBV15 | CATSSDGETQYF | TGTGCCACCAGCAGCGACGGCGAGACCCAGTACTTC
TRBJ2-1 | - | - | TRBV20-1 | CRCRNQGYNEQFF | TGCAGATGTAGAAATCAAGGTTACAATGAGCAGTTCTTC
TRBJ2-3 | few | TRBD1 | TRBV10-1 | CATATGGTDTQYF | TGCGCCACCGCGACAGGGGGCACGGATACGCAGTATTTT
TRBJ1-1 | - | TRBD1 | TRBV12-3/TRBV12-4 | CASSQGQALMNTEAFF | TGTGCCAGCAGTCAGGGACAGGCCCTCATGAACACTGAAGCTTTCTTT
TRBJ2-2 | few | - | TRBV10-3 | CAISVGGTTNTGELFF | TGTGCCATCAGTGTAGGAGGGACGACGAACACCGGGGAGCTGTTTTTT
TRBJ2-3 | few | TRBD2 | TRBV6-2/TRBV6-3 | CATRRTSSTDTQYF | TGTGCCACCCGCCGGACTAGCAGTACAGATACGCAGTATTTT